This T cell receptor (beta chain) derives from a study of identical twins. This CDR3 region has 16 residues. Germline assignment: CDR1 DFQATT and CDR2 SNEGSKA (reference sequence). The V and J ends lost 6 bases and 0 bases respectively, with 18 bases between them. Regarding this clonotype: Its specificity is not known.

A universal primer site came from template switching; cDNA carried unique molecular identifiers. MiXCR, applied by TCRdb to the 5' RACE reads, yields one record per CDR3 protein. Of roughly 250,000 distinct CDR3 sequences detected, about 7% appear once; the ten largest clones hold approximately 3.6%. Study conclusions and caveats: Clonotypes of the beta chain that were abundant in cord blood carried fewer insertions (memory repertoires showed none).

The sample was also reused in another study, on yellow fever vaccine responses in identical twins.

The receptor comes from a young woman in good health. Sample: memory (CD45RO+) T cells sorted from blood. This rearrangement joins TRBV20-1 to TRBJ2-1, with TRBD2 as a possible D gene (6 bases). CDR3 in amino acids: CSAGPDSGNSYNEQFF. In DNA, the CDR3 is TGCAGTGCGGGGCCCGATAGCGGTAACTCCTACAATGAGCAGTTCTTC.